This T cell receptor (beta chain) stems from a study of OX40 agonist ivuxolimab in advanced cancers. Study-wide context: Ivuxolimab was an agonistic, fully human IgG2 monoclonal antibody directed against OX40 (CD134), a costimulatory receptor. Intravenous ivuxolimab was administered to patients every 2 weeks at six dose levels: 0.01, 0.1, 0.3, 1.5, 3 and 10 mg/kg. Of the 50 or so patients in dose escalation, about 20 had hepatocellular carcinoma, some 15 had melanoma, 9 had renal cell carcinoma and 9 had head and neck cancer. In the dose-escalation cohort, nearly 85% of patients were male, and the mean age was approximately 60 years with a range of about 20 to 80. Patients were allowed to have had prior anti-PD-1, anti-PD-L1 or anti-CTLA-4 therapy, and 30% to 40% of the dose-escalation patients had been treated with checkpoint inhibitors. Three dose-escalation patients achieved partial responses, one with hepatocellular carcinoma and two with cutaneous melanoma. The purpose of peripheral TCRbeta sequencing was to test whether ivuxolimab changed TCR sequence diversity and led to clonal T-cell expansion. The paper covers the monotherapy dose-escalation part of the phase I ivuxolimab trial, which included N ≈ 57 patients.

To sequence the TCRbeta CDR3 region, genomic DNA was isolated from the sorted cells. TCRbeta CDR3 regions were sequenced using the immunoSEQ Assay. As stored in TCRdb, this immuneACCESS dataset retains in-frame rearrangements with V and J assigned. A fraction of the clones does not appear; measured against another copy, unresolved V genes explain less than half of the discrepancy, and the remainder lacks a known reason. The sample table contains tens of thousands of clones; only one count was recorded for 85% of them. The top ten clones comprise around 2% of the sample. Points the paper makes about the study in general: Low levels of normalized T-cell clonal expansion were also seen in some nonresponding patients. Clonal expansion of both CD4+ and CD8+ blood T cells was observed from baseline to week 6 at doses 0.1 to 3.0 mg/kg. Which antigens the clonally expanded peripheral T cells were specific for was not determined. After ivuxolimab, expanded clones were on average more numerous among CD8+ T cells than among CD4+ T cells. In partial responders in the 0.1-3.0 mg/kg groups, normalized peripheral clonal expansion was found to be among the lowest, especially among CD8+ T cells.

V is cut by 6 bases and J by 0 bases, and the space between the germline ends is 14 bases. Taken from cysteine to phenylalanine, the CDR3 has 16 residues. Of the read, only the CDR3 DNA is kept; its 48 bases are in frame from base 1. The germline V gene (reference sequence) sets CDR1 to MNHNY and CDR2 to SVGAGI. Patients with autoimmune disease history or receiving systemic immunosuppression were excluded from the trial. Peripheral blood for TCR sequencing was drawn from every dose cohort at baseline, at cycle 4 day 1 and at cycle 7 day 1. Samples were obtained from an open-label, multicenter, first-in-human phase I dose-escalation trial of ivuxolimab. Adults with locally advanced or metastatic melanoma, renal cell, hepatocellular, or head and neck squamous cell carcinoma were enrolled in the trial. Before TCR sequencing, CD4+ and CD8+ T cells were separately sorted from peripheral blood. As for this clone: No cognate antigen has been identified for it. The sample holds no much larger clone one base away, and base qualities are not on file.

Here the chain combines TRBV6-6 and TRBJ2-2, with a tentative D gene TRBD1 over 5 matching bases. The sequence derives from an adult with an advanced solid tumor such as melanoma, head and neck, liver or kidney cancer. The sample here was CD4+ or CD8+ T cells sorted from blood, taken in a trial of the OX40 agonist ivuxolimab. The nucleotide sequence reads TGTGCCAGCAGCTTCCTAGGGGTCGCGAACACCGGGGAGCTGTTTTTT. Its protein product is CASSFLGVANTGELFF.